One TCR beta chain is described in this entry. The antigen remains undetermined. Method: immunoSEQ multiplex PCR; TCRdb's copy keeps in-frame clones and lacks some. The table has about 20,000 clones, around four fifths seen once. Pools of viral peptides were used by the ViraFEST assay to expand antigen-specific CD4+ T cells ahead of sequencing. Following culture for approximately ten days, CD4+ T cells were isolated. A PCR test confirmed that the person had SARS-CoV-2 infection between March and December 2020. These data belong to a study of vaccination effects on CD4 cells after COVID-19. At the level of the study: Two convalescent donors provided samples 16 days and one week before vaccination. Whole-study findings and limits: Substantial clonal contraction characterized both infection- and vaccine-induced clones late after vaccination.

Sample: CD4+ T cells from PBMCs cultured with SARS-CoV-2 spike peptides, taken before COVID-19 vaccination. The receptor was derived from a human donor who had a prior SARS-CoV-2 infection.

CDR3 sequence: CASSSSQGFAAPLHF. For the CDR3, the DNA is TGTGCCAGCAGCTCATCGCAGGGGTTTGCGGCACCCCTCCACTTT. The gene calls are TRBV6-2 or TRBV6-3 and TRBJ1-6; D is perhaps TRBD1 (6 bases). V was shortened by 6 bases and J by 11 bases, with 20 bases between the two germline ends. This CDR3 region has 15 residues. In germline, CDR1 is MNHEY, CDR2 SVGEGT.